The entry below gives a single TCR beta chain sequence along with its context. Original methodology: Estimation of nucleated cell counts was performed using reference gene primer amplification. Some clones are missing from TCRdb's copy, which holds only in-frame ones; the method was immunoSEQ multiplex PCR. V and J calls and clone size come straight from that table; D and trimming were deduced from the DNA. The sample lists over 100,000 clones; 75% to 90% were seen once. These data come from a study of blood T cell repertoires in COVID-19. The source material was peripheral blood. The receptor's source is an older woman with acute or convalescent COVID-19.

The CDR3 DNA follows: TGTGCCAGCAGCCCTGCGAGGGCAGGGGTTAACACCGGGGAGCTGTTTTTT. This sequence encodes CASSPARAGVNTGELFF. The rearrangement links TRBV7-7 to TRBJ2-2; perhaps TRBD1 as D (6 bases). Per germline, CDR1 SSHAT and CDR2 FNYEAQ (reference sequence). The CDR3 extends over 17 amino acids. The V and J ends lost 5 bases and 2 bases respectively, with 18 bases between them.